This T cell receptor beta chain was recovered during a study of CD8+CD57+ T cells in acquired aplastic anemia. The template for TCR beta VDJ and CDR3 sequence profiling was genomic DNA. TCRdb redid the calling of the reads with MiXCR, one entry per CDR3 protein. The sample holds more than 200,000 distinct CDR3 sequences, roughly 50% seen once. Sequencing involved patients with CD8+CD57+ cell expansion previously shown by flow cytometry. Patients had undergone no therapy by the time their blood was sampled. With V trimmed by 6 bases and J by 1 base, 2 bases remained unmatched. The CDR3 is 12 amino acids. Germline lookup yields CDR1 SQVTM and CDR2 ANQGSEA.

The specimen was sorted CD4+, CD8+, or CD8+CD57+ T cells (not recorded which) from PBMCs. The rearrangement uses TRBV29-1 and TRBJ1-1; 7 nucleotides line up with TRBD1. This clonotype was obtained from a human donor with aplastic anemia. The CDR3, as DNA: TGCAGCGTGGGGGACAGGAACACTGAAGCTTTCTTT. Protein: CSVGDRNTEAFF.